The rows below give T cell receptor beta chains drawn from one sample of a study of regulatory T cells in long-lasting Graves disease. MiXCR was run by TCRdb on the multiplex PCR reads, yielding one entry per CDR3 protein. Among under 450,000 distinct CDR3 sequences listed, 10% to 15% were seen once. The same data also went into a second study, on T cells in Graves' hyperthyroidism and ophthalmopathy.

The sequencing used peripheral blood mononuclear cells (PBMCs), collected at new diagnosis, from a patient treated with antithyroid drugs. These receptors all stem from a young woman with Graves disease. CDR3s leave out the opening cysteine and the closing phenylalanine or tryptophan.

len	j_gene	v_gene	CDR3aa
17	TRBJ1-5	TRBV20-1	SARGIIQGEAYSNQPQH
12	TRBJ2-5	TRBV7-6	ASSLGGRQETQY
12	TRBJ1-1	TRBV6-5	ASSYLRTHTEAF
13	TRBJ2-5	TRBV7-8	ASSLGSGTKGTQY
12	TRBJ2-1	TRBV12-3/TRBV12-4	ASSSMSSYNEQF
14	TRBJ2-1	TRBV9	ASSPLTSGPYNEQF
12	TRBJ1-2	TRBV30	AWSDGNSNYGYT
9	TRBJ1-4	TRBV20-1	SAVTNEKLF
14	TRBJ2-5	TRBV6-5	ASSYPRGAPLETQY
10	TRBJ1-2	TRBV3-1	ASSQGWDGYT
11	TRBJ1-1	TRBV12-3/TRBV12-4	ASSLAAGYEAF
11	TRBJ2-5	TRBV28	ASSPALLETQY
16	TRBJ2-7	TRBV6-1	ASSEGVSGGTFSYEQY
9	TRBJ1-2	TRBV12-3/TRBV12-4	AGSLGYGYT
9	TRBJ1-1	TRBV19	ASSMGPGAF
13	TRBJ1-4	TRBV6-5	ASSWNLYDSEKLF
10	TRBJ1-2	TRBV6-5	ASSYSIGSYT
12	TRBJ1-5	TRBV18	ASSFDGSNQPQH
12	TRBJ1-6	TRBV6-2/TRBV6-3	ASSYTQENSPLH
13	TRBJ1-5	TRBV27	ASSLSYLGDQPQH
14	TRBJ1-2	TRBV5-1	ASSLGSGGLNYGYT
8	TRBJ2-5	TRBV6-5	ASSYDTQY
13	TRBJ1-1	TRBV7-3	ASSLDGEFNTEAF
13	TRBJ2-1	TRBV20-1	SARAPGTSNNEQF
11	TRBJ1-2	TRBV12-3/TRBV12-4	ASSFGDSYGYT
9	TRBJ2-5	TRBV29-1	SVDGGETQY
11	TRBJ2-1	TRBV15	ATSRTNYNEQF
13	TRBJ1-6	TRBV4-1	ASSQEGQGNSPLH
10	TRBJ1-5	TRBV2	ASTGSNQPQH
12	TRBJ1-2	TRBV6-1	ASSPMGLPHGYT
15	TRBJ2-2	TRBV6-1	ASSQGTPAANTGELF
14	TRBJ2-3	TRBV5-1	ASSLDPGGSTDTQY
10	TRBJ1-4	TRBV28	ASTSLREKLF
16	TRBJ2-1	TRBV25-1	ASSGALGTSGRLNEQF
15	TRBJ2-3	TRBV10-3	AISESRTSGATDTQY
16	TRBJ2-3	TRBV3-1	ASSQVRKGAVKLDTQY
14	TRBJ2-3	TRBV5-1	ASSLDRGPSTDTQY
13	TRBJ1-1	TRBV20-1	SARGRGMTNTEAF
13	TRBJ1-5	TRBV18	ASSPSWARGQPQH
15	TRBJ2-1	TRBV4-3	ASSRGLAVSSYNEQF
16	TRBJ2-1	TRBV29-1	SVGPLPYLAGGRSEQF
12	TRBJ1-2	TRBV6-9	ASSYTTGNYGYT